This T cell receptor (beta chain) came from a study of shared clonotypes between healthy human individuals. Study background: Ranging from 18 to 49 in age, donors were a couple of women and a few men. Study observations and caveats: In general, naive subsets displayed greater estimated richness than memory subsets did.

The method was immunoSEQ multiplex PCR; TCRdb's version includes in-frame clones alone and lacks a portion of them. The sample lists about 820,000 clones; roughly 92% were seen once. The length of the CDR3 is 14 residues. The V and J ends lost 4 bases and 4 bases, in that order; junction bases with no gene match: 2. CDR1 SGHVS and CDR2 FQNEAQ come from the germline V gene. Comment on this clone: Its antigen is not identified.

Cells designated naive CD8 were CD45RO-negative and were positively selected for CCR7, with terminally differentiated effector memory CD45RA+ cells excluded. This sequence joins TRBV7-8 and TRBJ2-1; 9 bases line up with TRBD1. Sequencing was carried out using naive CD8+ T cells sorted from blood. The clonotype comes from a man aged 30 to 39 in good health. In DNA, the CDR3 is TGTGCCAGCAGCTCACAGGGGGCGTACAATGAGCAGTTCTTC. Translated: CASSSQGAYNEQFF.